What follows is one T cell receptor beta chain and its context. Antigen: not known. V gave up 4 bases and J gave up 2 bases, with 12 bases separating them. Germline CDR1 is SGHVS and CDR2 is FQNEAQ. CDR3 length equals 15 residues. The sample belongs to a study of persistence of HIV-infected CD4 T cells. Study-level points and caveats: CMV- and Gag-responding cells had lower TCRbeta richness than CD3/CD28-responding cells.

Cells were stimulated with overlapping HIV-1 Gag 15-mer peptides. Sorted nonresponding memory CD4+ T cells were CD40L-negative, CD69-negative, CD45RO-high. Donors were HIV-1-infected adults who began suppressive ART during chronic infection. For at least 4 years, plasma HIV-1 RNA was undetectable (<50 copies/mL). Donors had CD4+ T cell counts above 400 cells/uL and were CMV-seropositive. The immunoSEQ assay was version 4, run in survey mode. TCRdb's copy holds only in-frame clones and misses some; the assay was immunoSEQ multiplex PCR. The sample lists under 40,000 clones, roughly 82% seen once, with about a sixth in the top ten.

The material was CD4+ T cells sorted from PBMCs after roughly 18-hour stimulation, obtained from a patient who received antiretroviral therapy. This receptor was identified in an adult woman with HIV who was CMV-seropositive. The gene calls are TRBV7-8 and TRBJ1-5; perhaps TRBD1 as D (5 bases). As DNA, the CDR3 is TGTGCCAGCAGCTCCCCCGGGGGGGGCAATCAGCCCCAGCATTTT. Translating gives CASSSPGGGNQPQHF. The full variable domain, with the rest looked up from reference TRBV7-8 and TRBJ1-5, is GAGVSQSPRYKVAKRGQDVALRCDPISGHVSLFWYQQALGQGPEFLTYFQNEAQLDKSGLPSDRFFAERPEGSVSTLKIQRTQQEDSAVYLCASSSPGGGNQPQHFGDGTRLSIL.